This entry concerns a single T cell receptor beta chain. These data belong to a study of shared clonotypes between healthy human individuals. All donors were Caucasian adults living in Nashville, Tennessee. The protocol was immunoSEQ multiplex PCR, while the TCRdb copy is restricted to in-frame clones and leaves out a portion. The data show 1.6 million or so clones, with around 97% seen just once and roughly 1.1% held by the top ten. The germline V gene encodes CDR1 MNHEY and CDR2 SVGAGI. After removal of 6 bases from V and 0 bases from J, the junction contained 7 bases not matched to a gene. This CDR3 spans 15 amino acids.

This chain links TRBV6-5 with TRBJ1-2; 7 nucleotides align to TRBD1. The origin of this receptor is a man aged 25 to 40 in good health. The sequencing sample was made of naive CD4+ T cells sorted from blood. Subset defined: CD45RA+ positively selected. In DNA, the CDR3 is TGTGCCAGCAGCTGGGGACAGATTTCTAACTATGGCTACACCTTC. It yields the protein CASSWGQISNYGYTF.